This T cell receptor beta chain was captured in a study of CD8+ T cells in alopecia areata. General observations from the study: Any link of baseline CD8+ expansion to response, resting on one nonresponder, remains uncertain.

In regard to this clone: Its target is unknown.

Treatment denoted: oral pan-JAK inhibitor, 5-10 mg twice daily. The CDR3 consists of 16 residues. V lost 4 bases and J lost 4; bases outside the gene matches: 12. Germline CDR1 reads SGDLS; CDR2 reads YYNGEE. As the sequencing template, cDNA was produced by extracting RNA and reverse transcribing it. The method was immunoSEQ multiplex PCR; TCRdb's version includes in-frame clones alone and lacks a portion of them. The table shows about 160,000 clones, with roughly two thirds occurring only once. The clonotype originates from a human donor with alopecia areata. The sequencing here drew on CD4+ T cells sorted from blood, taken at week 4, from a patient treated with tofacitinib. This chain uses TRBV9 with TRBJ2-3, with 7 nucleotides matching TRBD1. In nucleotides, the CDR3 is TGTGCCAGCAGCCCCGGGGAACGGGACAGATCAGATACGCAGTATTTT. This sequence encodes CASSPGERDRSDTQYF.